Listed below are T cell receptor beta chains from one sample, sequenced in a study of T cell repertoires in cytomegalovirus infection. A single record per CDR3 protein comes from TCRdb applying MiXCR to the reads. The sample has hundreds of thousands of distinct CDR3 sequences, around a third seen once. These receptors' antigens are unknown. Material: cultured PBMCs, obtained from culture after CMV antigen stimulation. The receptors stem from a human donor in good health (CMV status not recorded). Some clones in this sample may be carry-over from other donors' samples. Both conserved end residues are trimmed from each CDR3. A D gene is named only where the DNA matches it firmly.

cdr3_aa: ASSPWGTEAF
v_call: TRBV7-6
d_call: .

cdr3_aa: ASSQPTGGNYNSPLH
v_call: TRBV4-1
d_call: TRBD1

cdr3_aa: SAREAYYEQY
v_call: TRBV20-1
d_call: .

cdr3_aa: AISVGNEQY
v_call: TRBV10-3
d_call: .

cdr3_aa: ASSYSSFVRSTSTDTQY
v_call: TRBV6-6
d_call: .

cdr3_aa: ASSRSDTDTQY
v_call: TRBV6-2/TRBV6-3
d_call: .

cdr3_aa: ASSPPGAESAKNIQY
v_call: TRBV18
d_call: .

cdr3_aa: ASSLSSGTGGYEQY
v_call: TRBV27
d_call: TRBD1

cdr3_aa: ASSLLAGGAQETQY
v_call: TRBV6-1
d_call: TRBD2

cdr3_aa: ASSYSGTSPVDTQY
v_call: TRBV6-2/TRBV6-3
d_call: TRBD2

cdr3_aa: SASGGSRSAEAF
v_call: TRBV29-1
d_call: TRBD1

cdr3_aa: ASSTGQGYTGELF
v_call: TRBV7-2
d_call: TRBD1

cdr3_aa: ASSPSGRTPYEQY
v_call: TRBV5-4
d_call: TRBD2

cdr3_aa: AIGQGNQPQH
v_call: TRBV10-3
d_call: .

cdr3_aa: ASSPRTSALEI
v_call: TRBV7-2
d_call: TRBD2

cdr3_aa: ASSLAPGPQH
v_call: TRBV5-6
d_call: .

cdr3_aa: ASSSDPYYEQY
v_call: TRBV7-8
d_call: .

cdr3_aa: ASSRQGNGELF
v_call: TRBV7-9
d_call: TRBD1

cdr3_aa: ASSFSRMNTEAF
v_call: TRBV27
d_call: .

cdr3_aa: ASSLATAGGYT
v_call: TRBV7-2
d_call: .

cdr3_aa: ASSPEPGLSYEQY
v_call: TRBV11-1
d_call: TRBD2

cdr3_aa: ASSRTGGKREQF
v_call: TRBV2
d_call: TRBD1

cdr3_aa: ASSLDDEQF
v_call: TRBV5-6
d_call: .

cdr3_aa: ASRGRIGVQETQY
v_call: TRBV11-2
d_call: .

cdr3_aa: ASSLIGDNEQF
v_call: TRBV27
d_call: .

cdr3_aa: ASGTARLRTGNQPQH
v_call: TRBV7-8
d_call: .

cdr3_aa: ASSYRDRGTSYEQY
v_call: TRBV7-6
d_call: TRBD1

cdr3_aa: ASSLDLYRGSGYT
v_call: TRBV11-2
d_call: TRBD1

cdr3_aa: ASSIQGLTYNQPQH
v_call: TRBV19
d_call: .

cdr3_aa: ASSLSWAGGHEQY
v_call: TRBV7-2
d_call: TRBD1

cdr3_aa: ASSLGWAGETQY
v_call: TRBV5-4
d_call: .

cdr3_aa: ASSLVRGQRTGELF
v_call: TRBV12-3/TRBV12-4
d_call: TRBD1

cdr3_aa: ASSGLAGGPHGELF
v_call: TRBV12-3/TRBV12-4
d_call: TRBD2

cdr3_aa: ASSRQAYEQY
v_call: TRBV7-8
d_call: .

cdr3_aa: SASGVRYGYT
v_call: TRBV20-1
d_call: .

cdr3_aa: ASSLEVRDTQY
v_call: TRBV7-2
d_call: .

cdr3_aa: AGAPGGGNQPQH
v_call: TRBV19
d_call: .

cdr3_aa: ASSPPTSGKAHNEQF
v_call: TRBV18
d_call: TRBD2

cdr3_aa: ASSLLPATGVAEQF
v_call: TRBV7-4
d_call: TRBD1